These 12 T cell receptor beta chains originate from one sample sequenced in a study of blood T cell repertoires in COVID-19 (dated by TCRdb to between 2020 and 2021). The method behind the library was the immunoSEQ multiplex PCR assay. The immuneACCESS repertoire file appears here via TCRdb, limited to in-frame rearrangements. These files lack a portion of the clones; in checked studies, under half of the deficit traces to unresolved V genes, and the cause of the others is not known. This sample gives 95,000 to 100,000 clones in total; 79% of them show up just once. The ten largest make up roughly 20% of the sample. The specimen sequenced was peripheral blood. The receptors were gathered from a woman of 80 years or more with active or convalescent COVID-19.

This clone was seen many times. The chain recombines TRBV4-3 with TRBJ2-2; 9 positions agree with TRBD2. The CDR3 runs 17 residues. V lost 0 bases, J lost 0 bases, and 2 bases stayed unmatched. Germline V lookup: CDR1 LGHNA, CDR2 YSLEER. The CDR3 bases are TGCGCCAGCAGCCAAGAGTCTAGCGGGACGAACACCGGGGAGCTGTTTTTT. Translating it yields CASSQESSGTNTGELFF.

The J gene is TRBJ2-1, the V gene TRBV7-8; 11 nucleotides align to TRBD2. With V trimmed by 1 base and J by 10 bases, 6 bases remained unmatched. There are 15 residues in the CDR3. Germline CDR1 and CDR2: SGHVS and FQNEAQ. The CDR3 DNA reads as TGTGCCAGCAGCTTAGATTTTAGCGGGAGGGGCGAGCAGTTCTTC. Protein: CASSLDFSGRGEQFF.

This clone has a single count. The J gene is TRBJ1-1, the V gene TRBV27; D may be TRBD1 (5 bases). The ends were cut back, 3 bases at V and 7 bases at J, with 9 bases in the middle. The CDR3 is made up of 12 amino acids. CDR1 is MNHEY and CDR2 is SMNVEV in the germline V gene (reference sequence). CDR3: CASSFWGREAFF. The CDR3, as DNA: TGTGCCAGCAGTTTTTGGGGCCGTGAAGCTTTCTTT.

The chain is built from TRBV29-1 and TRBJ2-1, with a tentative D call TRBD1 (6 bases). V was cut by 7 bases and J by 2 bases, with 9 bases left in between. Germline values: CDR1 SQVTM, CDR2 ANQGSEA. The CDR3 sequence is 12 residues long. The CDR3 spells CSAGVTYNEQFF. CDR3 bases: TGCAGCGCAGGGGTAACCTACAATGAGCAGTTCTTC.

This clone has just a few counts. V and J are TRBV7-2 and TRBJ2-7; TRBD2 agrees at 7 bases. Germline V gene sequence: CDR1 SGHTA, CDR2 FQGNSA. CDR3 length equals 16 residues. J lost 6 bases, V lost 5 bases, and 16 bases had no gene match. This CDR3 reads CASSPLLGGQVPEQYF. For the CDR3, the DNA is TGTGCCAGCAGCCCCCTCTTGGGAGGGCAAGTCCCCGAGCAGTACTTC.

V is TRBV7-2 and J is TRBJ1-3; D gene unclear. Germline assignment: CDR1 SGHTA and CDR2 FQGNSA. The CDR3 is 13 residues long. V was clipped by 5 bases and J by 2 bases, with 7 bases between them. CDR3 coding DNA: TGTGCCAGCAGCGGGCGAGCTGGAAACACCATATATTTT. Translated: CASSGRAGNTIYF.

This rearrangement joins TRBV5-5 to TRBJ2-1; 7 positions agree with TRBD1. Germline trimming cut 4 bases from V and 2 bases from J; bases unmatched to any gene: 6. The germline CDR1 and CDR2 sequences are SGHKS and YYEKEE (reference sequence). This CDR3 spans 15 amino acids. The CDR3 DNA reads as TGTGCCAGCAGCCAGGGACAGTCGACCTACAATGAGCAGTTCTTC. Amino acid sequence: CASSQGQSTYNEQFF. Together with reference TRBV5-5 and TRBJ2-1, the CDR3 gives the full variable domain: DAGVTQSPTHLIKTRGQQVTLRCSPISGHKSVSWYQQVLGQGPQFIFQYYEKEERGRGNFPDRFSARQFPNYSSELNVNALLLGDSALYLCASSQGQSTYNEQFFGPGTRLTVL.

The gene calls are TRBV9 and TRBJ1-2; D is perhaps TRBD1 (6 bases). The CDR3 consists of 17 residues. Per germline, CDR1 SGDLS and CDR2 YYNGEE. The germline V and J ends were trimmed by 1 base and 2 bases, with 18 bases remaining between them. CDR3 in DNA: TGTGCCAGCAGCGTATCCGGGGGGGCCTATGACAACTATGGCTACACCTTC. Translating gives CASSVSGGAYDNYGYTF.

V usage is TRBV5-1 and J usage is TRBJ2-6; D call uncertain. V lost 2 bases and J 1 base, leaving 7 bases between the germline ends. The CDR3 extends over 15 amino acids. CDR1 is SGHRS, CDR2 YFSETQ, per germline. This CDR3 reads CASSFSLSGANVLTF. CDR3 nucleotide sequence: TGCGCCAGCAGCTTTTCTCTTTCTGGGGCCAACGTCCTGACTTTC.

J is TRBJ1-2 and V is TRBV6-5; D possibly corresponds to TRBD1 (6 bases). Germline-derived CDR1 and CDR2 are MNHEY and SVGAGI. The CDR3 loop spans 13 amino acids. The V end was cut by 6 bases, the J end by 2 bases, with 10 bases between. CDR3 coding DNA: TGTGCCAGCAGATCGACAGGCAACTATGGCTACACCTTC. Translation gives CASRSTGNYGYTF.

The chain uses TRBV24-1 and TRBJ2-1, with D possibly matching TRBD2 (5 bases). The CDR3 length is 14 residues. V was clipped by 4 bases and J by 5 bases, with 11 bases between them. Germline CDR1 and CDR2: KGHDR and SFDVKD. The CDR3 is CATSEARADNEQFF. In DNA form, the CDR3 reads TGTGCCACCAGTGAGGCTAGAGCGGACAATGAGCAGTTCTTC.

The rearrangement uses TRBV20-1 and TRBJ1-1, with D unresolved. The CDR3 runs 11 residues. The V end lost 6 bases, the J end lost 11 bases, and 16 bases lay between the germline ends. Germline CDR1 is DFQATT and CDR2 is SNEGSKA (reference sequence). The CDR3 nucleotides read TGCAGTGCGCCTGAGACACCGACGGCTTTCTTT. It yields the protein CSAPETPTAFF.